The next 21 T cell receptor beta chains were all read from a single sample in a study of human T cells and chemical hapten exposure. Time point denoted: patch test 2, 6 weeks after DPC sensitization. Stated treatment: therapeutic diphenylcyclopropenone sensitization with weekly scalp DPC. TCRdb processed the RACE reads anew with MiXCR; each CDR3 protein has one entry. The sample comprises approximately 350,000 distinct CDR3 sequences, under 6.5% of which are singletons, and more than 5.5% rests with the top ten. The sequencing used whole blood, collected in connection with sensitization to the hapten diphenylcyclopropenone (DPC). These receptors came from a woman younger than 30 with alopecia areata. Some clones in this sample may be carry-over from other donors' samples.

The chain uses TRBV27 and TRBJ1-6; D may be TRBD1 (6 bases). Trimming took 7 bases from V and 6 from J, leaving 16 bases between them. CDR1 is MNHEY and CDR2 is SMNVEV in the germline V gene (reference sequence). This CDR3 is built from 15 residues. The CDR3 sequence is CASMVGTLSNSPLHF. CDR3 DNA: TGTGCCAGCATGGTCGGGACACTAAGTAATTCACCCCTCCACTTT.

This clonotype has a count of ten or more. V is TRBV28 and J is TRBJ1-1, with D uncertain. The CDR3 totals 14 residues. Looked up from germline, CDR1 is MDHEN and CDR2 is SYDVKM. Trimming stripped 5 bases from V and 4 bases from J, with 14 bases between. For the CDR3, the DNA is TGTGCCAGCAGTGAAATTCCCCTGAGCACTGAAGCTTTCTTT. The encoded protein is CASSEIPLSTEAFF.

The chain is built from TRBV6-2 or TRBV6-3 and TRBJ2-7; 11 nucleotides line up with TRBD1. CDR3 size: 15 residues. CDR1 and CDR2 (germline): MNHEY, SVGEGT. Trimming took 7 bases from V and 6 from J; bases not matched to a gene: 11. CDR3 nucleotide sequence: TGTGCCAGCAATTCCCCCGGGACAGGGGGGGCCGAGCAGTACTTC. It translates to CASNSPGTGGAEQYF.

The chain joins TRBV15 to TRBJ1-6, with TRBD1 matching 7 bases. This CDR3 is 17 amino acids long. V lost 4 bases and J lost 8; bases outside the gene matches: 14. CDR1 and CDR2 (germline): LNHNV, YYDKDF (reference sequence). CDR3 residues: CATSTWPPGQRDSPLHF. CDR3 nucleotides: TGTGCCACCAGCACCTGGCCACCGGGACAGAGAGATTCACCCCTCCACTTT.

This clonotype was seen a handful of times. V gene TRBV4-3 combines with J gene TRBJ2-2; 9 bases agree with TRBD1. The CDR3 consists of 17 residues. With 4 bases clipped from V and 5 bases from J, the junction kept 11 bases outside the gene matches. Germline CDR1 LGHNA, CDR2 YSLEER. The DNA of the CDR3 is TGCGCCAGCAGCCCAGAGATTGGGACAGGGTCAACCGGGGAGCTGTTTTTT. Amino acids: CASSPEIGTGSTGELFF.

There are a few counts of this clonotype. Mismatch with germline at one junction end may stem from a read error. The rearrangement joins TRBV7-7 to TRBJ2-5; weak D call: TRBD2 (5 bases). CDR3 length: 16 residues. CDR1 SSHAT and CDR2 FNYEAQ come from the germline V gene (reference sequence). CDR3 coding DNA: TGTGCTAGCAGCCCCTTTTATTTCGGGGTCCAAGAGACCCAGTACTTC. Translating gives CASSPFYFGVQETQYF.

The CDR3 reads CASSLSAGESYEQYF. CDR3 nucleotide sequence: TGTGCCAGCAGCTTGTCGGCAGGGGAATCGTACGAGCAGTACTTC. This chain connects TRBV5-4 to TRBJ2-7, with D perhaps matching TRBD1 (6 bases). From germline, CDR1 is SGHNT and CDR2 YYREEE (reference sequence). CDR3 size: 15 residues. Between the trimmed V and J ends, which lost 1 base and 4 bases, there was a span of 15 bases. The variable domain in full, completed from reference TRBV5-4 and TRBJ2-7, reads ETGVTQSPTHLIKTRGQQVTLRCSSQSGHNTVSWYQQALGQGPQFIFQYYREEENGRGNFPPRFSGLQFPNYSSELNVNALELDDSALYLCASSLSAGESYEQYFGPGTRLTVT.

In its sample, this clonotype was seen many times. CDR3 sequence: CASSVDESSTNEKLFF. CDR3 sequence (DNA): TGTGCCAGCAGCGTAGACGAAAGCTCAACTAATGAAAAACTGTTTTTT. The rearrangement uses TRBV9 and TRBJ1-4; D is unclear. Germline lookup yields CDR1 SGDLS and CDR2 YYNGEE. CDR3 size: 16 residues. V lost 0 bases and J lost 0, with 9 bases in between.

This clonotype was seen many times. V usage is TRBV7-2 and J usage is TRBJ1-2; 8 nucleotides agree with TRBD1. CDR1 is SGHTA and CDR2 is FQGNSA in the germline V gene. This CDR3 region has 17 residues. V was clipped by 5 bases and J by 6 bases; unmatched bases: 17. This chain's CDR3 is CASSTMGTGVSLDGYTF. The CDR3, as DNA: TGTGCCAGCAGCACAATGGGGACAGGCGTCTCTCTTGATGGCTACACCTTC. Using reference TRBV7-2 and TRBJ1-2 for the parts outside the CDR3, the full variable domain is GAGVSQSPSNKVTEKGKDVELRCDPISGHTALYWYRQSLGQGLEFLIYFQGNSAPDKSGLPSDRFSAERTGGSVSTLTIQRTQQEDSAVYLCASSTMGTGVSLDGYTFGSGTRLTVV.

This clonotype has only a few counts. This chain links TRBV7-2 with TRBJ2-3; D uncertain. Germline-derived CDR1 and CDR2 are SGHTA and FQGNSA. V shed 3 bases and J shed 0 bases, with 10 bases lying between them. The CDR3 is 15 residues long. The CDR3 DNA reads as TGTGCCAGCAGCTTTAAGACCTCTAGCACAGATACGCAGTATTTT. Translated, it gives CASSFKTSSTDTQYF.

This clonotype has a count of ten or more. Here the CDR3 reads CATSEGTATNTGELFF. CDR3 coding DNA: TGTGCCACCAGTGAGGGGACAGCCACGAACACCGGGGAGCTGTTTTTT. The V and J genes are TRBV24-1 and TRBJ2-2; TRBD1 matches 7 bases. Germline CDR1 reads KGHDR; CDR2 reads SFDVKD. The V and J ends lost 4 bases and 0 bases, in that order; junction bases with no gene match: 4. The CDR3 contains 16 residues.

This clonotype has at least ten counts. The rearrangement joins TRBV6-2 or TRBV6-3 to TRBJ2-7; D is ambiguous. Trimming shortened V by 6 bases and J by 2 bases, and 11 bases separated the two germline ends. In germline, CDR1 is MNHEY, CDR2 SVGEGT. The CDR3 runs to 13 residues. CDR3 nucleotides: TGTGCCAGCAGCCCAACCAACCCCTACGAGCAGTACTTC. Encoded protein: CASSPTNPYEQYF.

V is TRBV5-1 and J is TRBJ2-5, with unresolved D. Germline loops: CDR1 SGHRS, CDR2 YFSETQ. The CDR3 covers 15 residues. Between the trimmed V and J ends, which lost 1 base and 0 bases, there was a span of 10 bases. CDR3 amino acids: CASSLSRMYQETQYF. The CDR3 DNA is TGCGCCAGCAGCTTGAGCCGGATGTACCAAGAGACCCAGTACTTC.

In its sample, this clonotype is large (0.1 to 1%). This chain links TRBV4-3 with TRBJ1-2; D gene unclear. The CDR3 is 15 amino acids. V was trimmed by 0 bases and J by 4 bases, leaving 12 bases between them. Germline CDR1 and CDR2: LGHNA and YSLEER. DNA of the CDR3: TGCGCCAGCAGCCAAGAGGTACAGCCCTTCTATGGCTACACCTTC. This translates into CASSQEVQPFYGYTF.

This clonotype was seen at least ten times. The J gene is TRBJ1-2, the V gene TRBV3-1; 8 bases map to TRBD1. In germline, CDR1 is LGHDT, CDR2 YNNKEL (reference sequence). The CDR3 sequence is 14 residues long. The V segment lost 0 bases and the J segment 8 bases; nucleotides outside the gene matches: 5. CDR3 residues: CASSQDDRGWGYTF. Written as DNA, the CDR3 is TGTGCCAGCAGCCAAGACGACAGGGGTTGGGGCTACACCTTC. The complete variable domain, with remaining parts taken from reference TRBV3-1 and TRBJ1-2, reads DTAVSQTPKYLVTQMGNDKSIKCEQNLGHDTMYWYKQDSKKFLKIMFSYNNKELIINETVPNRFSPKSPDKAHLNLHINSLELGDSAVYFCASSQDDRGWGYTFGSGTRLTVV.

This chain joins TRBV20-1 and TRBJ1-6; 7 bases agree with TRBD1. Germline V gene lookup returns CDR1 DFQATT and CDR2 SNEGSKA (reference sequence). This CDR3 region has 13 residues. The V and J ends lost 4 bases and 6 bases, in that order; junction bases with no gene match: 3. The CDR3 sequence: CSAINRGNSPLHF. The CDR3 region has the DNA TGCAGTGCTATCAACAGGGGTAATTCACCCCTCCACTTT.

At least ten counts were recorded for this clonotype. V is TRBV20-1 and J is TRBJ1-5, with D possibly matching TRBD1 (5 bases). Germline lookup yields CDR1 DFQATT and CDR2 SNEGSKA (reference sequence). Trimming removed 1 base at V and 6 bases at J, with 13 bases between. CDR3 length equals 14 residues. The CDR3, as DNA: TGCAGTGCTAGAGGAGGGGCAAGGAGTCAGCCCCAGCATTTT. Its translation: CSARGGARSQPQHF.

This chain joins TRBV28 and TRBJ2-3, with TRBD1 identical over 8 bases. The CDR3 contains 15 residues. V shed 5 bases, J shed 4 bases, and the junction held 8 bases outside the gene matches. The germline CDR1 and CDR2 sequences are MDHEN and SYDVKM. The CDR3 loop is CASSPPGQVSDTQYF. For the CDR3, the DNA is TGTGCCAGCAGTCCCCCGGGACAGGTCTCAGATACGCAGTATTTT.

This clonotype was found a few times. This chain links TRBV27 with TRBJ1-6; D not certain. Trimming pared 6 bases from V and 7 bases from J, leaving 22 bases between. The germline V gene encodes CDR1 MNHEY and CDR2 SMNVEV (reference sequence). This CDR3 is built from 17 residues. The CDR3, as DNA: TGTGCCAGCAGCTTTCTTCGCCGAGGCCGTGAGAATTCACCCCTCCACTTT. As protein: CASSFLRRGRENSPLHF.

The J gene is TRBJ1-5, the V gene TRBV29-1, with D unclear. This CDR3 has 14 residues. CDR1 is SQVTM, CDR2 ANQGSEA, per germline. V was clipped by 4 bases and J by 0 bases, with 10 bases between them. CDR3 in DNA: TGCAGCGTTGCCACAACCAATAGCAATCAGCCCCAGCATTTT. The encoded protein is CSVATTNSNQPQHF.

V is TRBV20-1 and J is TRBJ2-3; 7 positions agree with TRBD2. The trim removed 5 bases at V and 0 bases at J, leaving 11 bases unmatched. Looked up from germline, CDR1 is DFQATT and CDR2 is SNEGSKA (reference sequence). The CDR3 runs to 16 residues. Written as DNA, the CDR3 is TGCAGTGCTCGAAAACCAGCGGGGCCAAGCACAGATACGCAGTATTTT. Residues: CSARKPAGPSTDTQYF.